Below are 30 T cell receptor beta chains sequenced from a single sample in a study of blood T cell repertoires in COVID-19. Some clones are missing from TCRdb's copy, which holds only in-frame ones; the method was immunoSEQ multiplex PCR. Seen here are 66,000 or so clones, just over 85% observed once, and the top ten hold 5.5% to 7%. Material: peripheral blood. These receptors were taken from a man aged 50 to 60 with active COVID-19.

The chain combines TRBV5-1 with TRBJ1-1; 7 bases are shared with TRBD1. This CDR3 has 17 residues. The ends lost 0 bases at V and 0 bases at J; junction bases unmatched: 8. Looked up from germline, CDR1 is SGHRS and CDR2 is YFSETQ. The CDR3 loop reads CASSLGWDSLMNTEAFF. The CDR3 nucleotides are TGCGCCAGCAGCTTGGGATGGGACAGCCTCATGAACACTGAAGCTTTCTTT.

The V and J genes are TRBV3-1 (or the pseudogene TRBV3-2) and TRBJ2-7; 10 nucleotides align to TRBD1. The ends lost 2 bases at V and 9 bases at J; junction bases unmatched: 10. Germline CDR1 LGHDT, CDR2 YNNKEL (reference sequence). The CDR3 totals 15 residues. This CDR3 is CASSQTGTGDRGQYF. The CDR3 coding sequence is TGTGCCAGCAGCCAAACCGGGACAGGGGACCGTGGGCAGTACTTC.

This clone was counted once. The chain recombines TRBV7-9 with TRBJ2-1; 11 nucleotides agree with TRBD2. Looked up from germline, CDR1 is SEHNR and CDR2 is FQNEAQ (reference sequence). J gave up 5 bases and V 5 bases, and 2 bases lay outside the gene matches. The CDR3 is 14 residues long. The CDR3 reads CASSRTSGHNEQFF. The CDR3, as DNA: TGTGCCAGCAGCAGGACTAGCGGGCACAATGAGCAGTTCTTC.

The V gene is TRBV7-9, the J gene TRBJ2-1; 10 bases map to TRBD2. V gave up 2 bases and J gave up 0 bases; unmatched junction bases: 1. This CDR3 comprises 16 residues. Germline CDR1 reads SEHNR; CDR2 reads FQNEAQ (reference sequence). CDR3 in DNA: TGTGCCAGCAGCTTAACTAGCGGGGCCTCCTACAATGAGCAGTTCTTC. This codes for CASSLTSGASYNEQFF.

The chain links TRBV18 to TRBJ1-2, with TRBD1 matching over 7 bases. Trimming took 6 bases from V and 7 from J; bases not matched to a gene: 14. The germline V gene has CDR1 KGHSH and CDR2 LQKENI. This CDR3 is built from 15 residues. The CDR3 sequence is CASSLSNQGDTGYTF. CDR3 bases: TGTGCCAGCTCCCTCAGTAATCAGGGGGATACTGGCTACACCTTC.

The chain joins TRBV28 to TRBJ1-5; D uncertain. CDR1 is MDHEN, CDR2 SYDVKM, per germline. This CDR3 spans 14 amino acids. V gave up 4 bases and J gave up 0 bases, with 7 bases separating them. The DNA for the CDR3 is TGTGCCAGCAGTTCGATAGCTAGCAATCAGCCCCAGCATTTT. This gives the protein CASSSIASNQPQHF.

In this sample, this clone turned up once. The V gene is TRBV5-4, the J gene TRBJ2-1, with 9 positions matching TRBD2. CDR1 and CDR2 (germline): SGHNT, YYREEE (reference sequence). The CDR3 has 17 residues. V lost 2 bases and J lost 2; bases outside the gene matches: 8. Here the CDR3 reads CASSFGGGADPYNEQFF. In DNA form, the CDR3 reads TGTGCCAGCAGCTTTGGCGGGGGGGCCGATCCCTACAATGAGCAGTTCTTC.

The chain's CDR3 is CAISGDSYGYTF. CDR3 nucleotide sequence: TGTGCCATCAGTGGCGACTCGTATGGCTACACCTTC. The chain combines TRBV10-3 with TRBJ1-2, with no clear D. The CDR3 has 12 residues. The V end lost 4 bases, the J end lost 5 bases, and 8 bases lay between the germline ends. Germline V gene data show CDR1 as ENHRY and CDR2 as SYGVKD.

The chain joins TRBV11-3 to TRBJ1-1; no clear D. Trimming cost V 4 bases and J 0 bases, with 21 bases left between them. Germline CDR1 reads SGHNT; CDR2 reads YENEEA. This CDR3 spans 18 amino acids. The CDR3 reads CASSSGEFRTSMNTEAFF. CDR3 nucleotide sequence: TGTGCCAGCAGCTCCGGGGAATTTAGGACGTCCATGAACACTGAAGCTTTCTTT.

J is TRBJ2-5 and V is TRBV28; D possibly corresponds to TRBD1 (6 bases). Germline CDR1 is MDHEN and CDR2 is SYDVKM. The CDR3 is made up of 15 amino acids. V lost 5 bases and J 5 bases, leaving 18 bases between the germline ends. CDR3 nucleotides: TGTGCCAGCAGTCTATCGACAGGAAGGCGGGAGACCCAGTACTTC. Protein sequence: CASSLSTGRRETQYF.

The chain combines TRBV11-2 with TRBJ1-1, with D maybe TRBD1 (6 bases). Trimming cost V 3 bases and J 4 bases, with 9 bases left between them. The germline V gene has CDR1 SGHAT and CDR2 FQNNGV. The CDR3 covers 13 residues. The DNA of the CDR3 is TGTGCCAGCAGCTTTGGACAGACCACTGAAGCTTTCTTT. The encoded protein is CASSFGQTTEAFF. Full variable domain (outside the CDR3, taken from reference TRBV11-2 and TRBJ1-1): EAGVAQSPRYKIIEKRQSVAFWCNPISGHATLYWYQQILGQGPKLLIQFQNNGVVDDSQLPKDRFSAERLKGVDSTLKIQPAKLEDSAVYLCASSFGQTTEAFFGQGTRLTVV.

This chain connects TRBV4-1 to TRBJ1-4, with 10 bases matching TRBD1. Germline assignment: CDR1 MGHRA and CDR2 YSYEKL. The length of the CDR3 is 16 residues. Trimming cost V 4 bases and J 3 bases; bases outside gene matches: 5. The CDR3 sequence is CASSRGQGGPNEKLFF. DNA for the CDR3: TGCGCCAGCAGCCGAGGACAGGGGGGACCTAATGAAAAACTGTTTTTT.

The chain combines TRBV24-1 with TRBJ2-2; 12 bases are shared with TRBD2. The CDR3 has 17 amino acids. The germline V gene encodes CDR1 KGHDR and CDR2 SFDVKD. Unmatched junction bases numbered 6, after V lost 3 bases and J lost 5 bases. The CDR3 nucleotides read TGTGCCACCAGTGATCAGCGACTAGCGGGAGCTACCGGGGAGCTGTTTTTT. Encoded protein: CATSDQRLAGATGELFF.

V gene TRBV3-1 (or the pseudogene TRBV3-2) combines with J gene TRBJ1-2; the match to TRBD1 covers 7 bases. The CDR3 is made up of 14 amino acids. The germline V gene has CDR1 LGHDT and CDR2 YNNKEL (reference sequence). J was trimmed by 5 bases and V by 4 bases; bases with no gene match: 7. CDR3 protein: CASSRDRAVYGYTF. Written as DNA, the CDR3 is TGTGCCAGCAGCCGTGACAGGGCTGTGTATGGCTACACCTTC.

V and J are TRBV27 and TRBJ2-1, with TRBD2 identical over 12 bases. Germline V lookup: CDR1 MNHEY, CDR2 SMNVEV (reference sequence). This CDR3 spans 20 amino acids. J lost 7 bases, V lost 6 bases, and 22 bases had no gene match. CDR3: CASSMKDRASMTSGRNEQFF. The CDR3 region has the DNA TGTGCCAGCAGCATGAAAGATCGGGCTTCGATGACTAGCGGGAGAAATGAGCAGTTCTTC.

The genes are TRBV5-1 and TRBJ1-2; 10 nucleotides line up with TRBD1. V shed 4 bases, J shed 1 base, and the junction held 10 bases outside the gene matches. Germline values: CDR1 SGHRS, CDR2 YFSETQ. The CDR3 has 17 residues. The CDR3 region is CASSPGTGDSLNYGYTF. CDR3 DNA sequence: TGCGCCAGCAGCCCAGGGACAGGGGATTCCCTTAACTATGGCTACACCTTC. The whole variable domain, remainder taken from reference TRBV5-1 and TRBJ1-2, is KAGVTQTPRYLIKTRGQQVTLSCSPISGHRSVSWYQQTPGQGLQFLFEYFSETQRNKGNFPGRFSGRQFSNSRSEMNVSTLELGDSALYLCASSPGTGDSLNYGYTFGSGTRLTVV.

J is TRBJ2-1 and V is TRBV28; 7 bases align to TRBD2. The junction had 12 bases not matched to a gene; V was cut back by 6 bases and J by 7 bases. There are 15 residues in the CDR3. The germline gives CDR1 MDHEN, CDR2 SYDVKM. The CDR3 here is CASSRLAELGNEQFF. In DNA form, the CDR3 reads TGTGCCAGCAGCAGACTAGCCGAACTGGGGAATGAGCAGTTCTTC.

V usage is TRBV6-1 and J usage is TRBJ2-1; unclear D gene. V shed 3 bases and J shed 10 bases, with 7 bases lying between them. Germline V gene data show CDR1 as MNHNS and CDR2 as SASEGT. The CDR3 has 11 residues. The CDR3 region is CASSEFQEQFF. CDR3 coding DNA: TGTGCCAGCAGTGAGTTCCAGGAGCAGTTCTTC.

The CDR3 region is CASRPRGIDTDTQYF. The CDR3 nucleotides are TGTGCCAGCCGACCCCGGGGGATAGATACAGATACGCAGTATTTT. The chain joins TRBV7-3 to TRBJ2-3; possible D gene TRBD2, 6 bases. This CDR3 is 15 amino acids long. Germline values: CDR1 SGHTA, CDR2 FQGTGA. Trimming stripped 8 bases from V and 3 bases from J, with 18 bases between.

This clone was picked up one time. The rearrangement links TRBV6-2 or TRBV6-3 to TRBJ2-7; tentative D call: TRBD1 (6 bases). Germline V CDR1 and CDR2: MNHEY, SVGEGT. V shed 5 bases and J shed 5 bases, with 13 bases lying between them. The CDR3 is 13 amino acids. CDR3 loop: CASSQTRGNEQYV. DNA for the CDR3: TGTGCCAGCAGTCAAACCAGGGGAAACGAGCAGTACGTC.

The CDR3 here is CASSLRRTSGDTQYF. CDR3 coding DNA: TGTGCCAGCAGCTTAAGGCGGACTAGCGGGGATACGCAGTATTTT. The genes are TRBV11-2 and TRBJ2-3; TRBD2 matches at 11 bases. Germline CDR1 is SGHAT and CDR2 is FQNNGV. The CDR3 is 15 amino acids. Trimming removed 2 bases from V and 6 bases from J; junction bases left unmatched: 4.

The chain uses TRBV12-3 or TRBV12-4 and TRBJ1-2; D call uncertain. Deletions cut 2 bases from V and 3 bases from J, with 4 bases between. There are 12 residues in the CDR3. The chain's CDR3 is CASSLSHYGYTF. DNA for the CDR3: TGTGCCAGCAGTTTAAGCCACTATGGCTACACCTTC.

This clone came up a few times. The chain links TRBV6-5 to TRBJ1-1, with TRBD1 identical over 7 bases. Losses at the gene ends were 4 bases for V and 1 base for J; bases not matched to a gene: 6. The V gene's germline CDR1 is MNHEY and CDR2 SVGAGI. This CDR3 has 15 amino acids. The CDR3 nucleotides read TGTGCCAGCAGTTCACTCGGGACAGAGAACACTGAAGCTTTCTTT. Its translation: CASSSLGTENTEAFF.

CDR3 DNA sequence: TGCGCCATTTACGCTCGTACATTTGGGCAGGGGAATTCACCCCTCCACTTT. Its protein product is CAIYARTFGQGNSPLHF. The rearrangement joins TRBV10-1 to TRBJ1-6; D possibly corresponds to TRBD1 (6 bases). The germline V gene has CDR1 WNHNN and CDR2 SYGVQD (reference sequence). Trimming cost V 10 bases and J 7 bases, with 26 bases left between them. CDR3 length equals 17 residues.

This chain's CDR3 is CASSLLIGPLGYTF. The CDR3 DNA reads as TGTGCCAGCAGCTTACTTATTGGGCCTCTTGGCTACACCTTC. The V call is TRBV7-3, the J call TRBJ1-2; D uncertain. CDR1 and CDR2 (germline): SGHTA, FQGTGA. V was trimmed by 2 bases and J by 7 bases, leaving 14 bases between them. This CDR3 contains 14 residues.

The chain combines TRBV5-1 with TRBJ2-3, with TRBD2 matching 13 bases. Trimming cost V 6 bases and J 2 bases; bases outside gene matches: 9. CDR1 is SGHRS, CDR2 YFSETQ, per germline. The CDR3 consists of 17 residues. The CDR3 is CASMRGTSGVLTDTQYF. The DNA of the CDR3 is TGCGCCAGCATGAGGGGGACTAGCGGGGTCCTCACAGATACGCAGTATTTT.

This clone was observed a single time. Here the CDR3 DNA reads TGCGCCAGCAGTCGGTACTCTAGCGGGGGGGGTAGTGAGCAGTTCTTC. Translating gives CASSRYSSGGGSEQFF. The chain is built from TRBV10-1 and TRBJ2-1, with 12 bases matching TRBD2. There are 16 residues in the CDR3. The J segment lost 9 bases and the V segment lost 5 bases, leaving 11 bases of the junction unmatched. CDR1 is WNHNN, CDR2 SYGVQD, per germline (reference sequence).

The chain combines TRBV28 with TRBJ2-2, with 7 bases aligning to TRBD1. V shed 7 bases, J shed 0 bases, and the junction held 11 bases outside the gene matches. Germline CDR1 is MDHEN and CDR2 is SYDVKM. The CDR3 sequence is 17 residues long. The CDR3 loop is CASIPGTASPNTGELFF. The CDR3 DNA sequence: TGTGCCAGCATACCCGGGACAGCAAGCCCGAACACCGGGGAGCTGTTTTTT.

The genes are TRBV27 and TRBJ2-1, with 8 positions matching TRBD1. The ends lost 6 bases at V and 6 bases at J; junction bases unmatched: 4. CDR3 length: 13 amino acids. From germline, CDR1 is MNHEY and CDR2 SMNVEV (reference sequence). This CDR3 is CASSPTGVNEQFF. CDR3 DNA sequence: TGTGCCAGCAGCCCGACAGGGGTCAATGAGCAGTTCTTC.

The genes are TRBV29-1 and TRBJ2-5, with 8 bases fitting TRBD1. The V and J ends lost 1 base and 5 bases, in that order; junction bases with no gene match: 6. The germline CDR1 and CDR2 sequences are SQVTM and ANQGSEA. The CDR3 spans 14 residues. CDR3: CSVEGQGATETQYF. The CDR3 DNA reads TGCAGCGTTGAAGGGCAGGGGGCGACGGAGACCCAGTACTTC.